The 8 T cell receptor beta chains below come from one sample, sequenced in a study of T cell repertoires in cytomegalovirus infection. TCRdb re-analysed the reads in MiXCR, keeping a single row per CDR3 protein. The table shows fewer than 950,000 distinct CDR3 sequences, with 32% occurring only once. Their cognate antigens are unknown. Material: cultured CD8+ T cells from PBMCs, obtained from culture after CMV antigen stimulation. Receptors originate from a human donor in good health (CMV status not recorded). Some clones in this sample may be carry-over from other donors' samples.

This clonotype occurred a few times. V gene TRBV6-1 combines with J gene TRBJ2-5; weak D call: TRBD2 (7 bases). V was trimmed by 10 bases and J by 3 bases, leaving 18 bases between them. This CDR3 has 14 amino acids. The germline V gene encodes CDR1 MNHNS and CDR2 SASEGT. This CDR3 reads CATWGGAWEETQYF. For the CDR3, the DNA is TGTGCCACCTGGGGGGGGGCATGGGAAGAGACCCAGTACTTC.

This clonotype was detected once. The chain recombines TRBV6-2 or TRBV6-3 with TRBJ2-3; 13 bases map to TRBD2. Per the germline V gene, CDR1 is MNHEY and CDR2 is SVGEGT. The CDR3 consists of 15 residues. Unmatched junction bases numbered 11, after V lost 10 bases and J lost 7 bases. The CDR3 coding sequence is TGTGCCACCTCACTAGCGGGGGGGTTCGGGAATACGCAGTATTTT. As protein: CATSLAGGFGNTQYF.

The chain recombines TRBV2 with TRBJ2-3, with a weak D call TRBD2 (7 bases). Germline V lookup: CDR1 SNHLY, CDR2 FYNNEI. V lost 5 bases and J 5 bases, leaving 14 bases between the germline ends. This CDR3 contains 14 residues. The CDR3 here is CASSNTGGQDTQYF. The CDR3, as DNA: TGTGCCAGCAGTAATACCGGGGGGCAAGATACGCAGTATTTT.

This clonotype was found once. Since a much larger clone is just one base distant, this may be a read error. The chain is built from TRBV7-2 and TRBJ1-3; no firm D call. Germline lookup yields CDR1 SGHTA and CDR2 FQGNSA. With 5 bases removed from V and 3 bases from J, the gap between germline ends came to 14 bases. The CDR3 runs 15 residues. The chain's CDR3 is CASSPGPYFGNTIYF. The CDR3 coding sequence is TGTGCCAGCAGCCCCGGACCTTACTTTGGAAACACCATATATTTT.

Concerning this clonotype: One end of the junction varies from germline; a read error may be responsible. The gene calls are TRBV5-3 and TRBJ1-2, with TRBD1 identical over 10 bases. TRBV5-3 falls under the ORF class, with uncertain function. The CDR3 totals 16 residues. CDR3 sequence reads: CASSLVTGQGLGGYTF. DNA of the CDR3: TGTGCCAGCAGCTTGGTCACGGGACAGGGGTTGGGTGGCTACACCTTC.

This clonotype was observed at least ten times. This CDR3 is CASSLELTTTDTQYF. CDR3 DNA: TGTGCCAGCAGCTTAGAACTGACTACCACAGATACGCAGTATTTT. J is TRBJ2-3 and V is TRBV7-2, with D tentatively TRBD2 (5 bases). The V gene lost 1 base and the J gene lost 2 bases, with 10 bases spanning the gap. The CDR3 is 15 residues long. Germline V lookup: CDR1 SGHTA, CDR2 FQGNSA.

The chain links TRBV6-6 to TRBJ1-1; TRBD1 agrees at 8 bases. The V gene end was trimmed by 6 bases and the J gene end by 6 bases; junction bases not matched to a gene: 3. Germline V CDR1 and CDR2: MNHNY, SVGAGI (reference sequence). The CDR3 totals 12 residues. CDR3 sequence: CASRTGAAEAFF. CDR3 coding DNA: TGTGCCAGCAGGACAGGGGCCGCTGAAGCTTTCTTT.

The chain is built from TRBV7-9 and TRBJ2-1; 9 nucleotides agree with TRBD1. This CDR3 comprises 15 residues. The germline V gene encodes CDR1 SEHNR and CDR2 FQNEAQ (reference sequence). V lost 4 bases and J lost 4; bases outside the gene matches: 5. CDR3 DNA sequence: TGTGCCAGCAGCTGGAGGGGACAGGGATACAATGAGCAGTTCTTC. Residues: CASSWRGQGYNEQFF.